This T cell receptor beta chain emerged from a study of response to subunit inactivated influenza vaccine. TCRdb analysed the RT-PCR reads with MiXCR anew, one entry per CDR3 protein. The data contain roughly 710,000 distinct CDR3 sequences, around 15% of them seen just once; the ten biggest clones take up approximately 7.6%. The V end lost 3 bases, the J end lost 7 bases, and 10 bases lay between the germline ends. CDR3 length equals 12 residues. Germline CDR1 and CDR2: DFQATT and SNEGSKA (reference sequence). In regard to this clonotype: What it recognizes is unknown.

The study's findings and limits: The study's authors posited that every seasonal influenza vaccination enlists few new T cells.

This clonotype was obtained from a man aged 50-60 years who received an inactivated influenza vaccine. The sample in question was PBMCs from blood, obtained roughly 2 weeks before vaccination. The rearrangement uses TRBV20-1 and TRBJ2-1, with D unresolved. CDR3 DNA sequence: TGCAGTGCTAGGGCCAGCCTAAATGAGCAGTTCTTC. Translating it yields CSARASLNEQFF.